A selection of T cell receptor beta chains follows, all from one sample in a study of blood T cell repertoires in COVID-19. Profiling relied on immunoSEQ multiplex PCR, and the TCRdb table lists in-frame clones only, not all of them. Of about 80,000 clones in the sample, more than 70% were seen once. Input material: peripheral blood. These receptors were taken from a man aged 65-85 years with active or convalescent COVID-19. The CDR3 runs from the conserved cysteine through the conserved F or W. The order of the fields is V gene, D gene, CDR3 protein. The D gene is left open where the match is weak.

>TRBV30|.
CAWSARLKYYEQYF
>TRBV3-1/TRBV3-2|.
CASSLQTSSETQYF
>TRBV9|TRBD1
CASSNRQGLMNTEAFF
>TRBV6-1|TRBD2
CASSEQASGVTGELFF
>TRBV20-1|.
CSADTYGYTF
>TRBV24-1|.
CATNQGGYNEQFF
>TRBV6-6|.
CASSLGVNYGYTF
>TRBV28|.
CASSPLANTQYF
>TRBV21-1|.
CASSGGITNEKLFF
>TRBV5-1|TRBD2
CASSLRRGGPPGADTQYF